A selection of T cell receptor beta chains follows, all from one sample in a study of blood T cell repertoires in COVID-19. Method: immunoSEQ multiplex PCR; TCRdb's copy keeps in-frame clones and lacks some. The table shows under 500,000 clones, with around nine tenths occurring only once. Sequenced: PBMCs or T cells enriched from blood (not recorded which). Receptors were obtained from a woman between 18 and 29 years old with acute COVID-19. CDR3s leave out the opening cysteine and the closing phenylalanine or tryptophan. The listing skips clone size in some rows; elsewhere it reads once, few, many or a size class.

V,size,CDR3
TRBV29-1,-,SVVYTGELF
TRBV27,-,ASSLFRRRGQGRSPLH
TRBV6-5,-,ASSYRTGGGDTQY
TRBV4-3,-,ASSQDWDRVVLGVEQY
TRBV18,-,ASSPGQGPHQPQH
TRBV25-1,-,ASSDPGTWSSYNEQF
TRBV5-1,-,ASSFGQGSTDTQY
TRBV5-6,-,ASSLGTGQLLQETQY
TRBV19,-,ASSIGTGYNTEAF
TRBV3-1/TRBV3-2,-,ASSQDRSGGSNTGELF
TRBV2,few,ASNPSRGETQY
TRBV10-3,-,AISEKKDRVYGYT
TRBV13,-,ASSSRQFRTDTQY